A single sample gave rise to the 20 T cell receptor beta chains below, sequenced in a study of technical replicates of blood from several donors. The repertoire was sequenced with immunoSEQ multiplex PCR; TCRdb's copy has only in-frame clones and lacks some. The table has some 77,000 clones, about 96% seen once; the top ten hold roughly 0.35%. The sample taken for sequencing was T cells isolated from PBMCs. The receptors stem from a human donor in good health.

The chain links TRBV5-6 to TRBJ2-7; perhaps TRBD1 as D (5 bases). CDR1 is SGHDT and CDR2 is YYEEEE in the germline V gene. V was trimmed by 4 bases and J by 0 bases, leaving 23 bases between them. The CDR3 sequence is 18 residues long. The chain's CDR3 is CASSIVKGIPLYSYEQYF. CDR3 DNA sequence: TGTGCCAGCAGCATCGTAAAGGGGATCCCTCTATACTCCTACGAGCAGTACTTC.

This chain uses TRBV5-4 with TRBJ2-7, with 14 bases that match TRBD2. Looked up from germline, CDR1 is SGHNT and CDR2 is YYREEE (reference sequence). This CDR3 is built from 15 residues. The V gene end was trimmed by 4 bases and the J gene end by 4 bases; junction bases not matched to a gene: 4. As DNA, the CDR3 is TGTGCCAGCAGCGGAGGGACTAGCGGGAGTTACGAGCAGTACTTC. Amino acid sequence: CASSGGTSGSYEQYF.

The chain carries TRBV12-5 and TRBJ2-1; maybe TRBD2 (6 bases). Germline V gene lookup returns CDR1 LGHNT and CDR2 FRNRAP. V was trimmed by 1 base and J by 0 bases, leaving 10 bases between them. The CDR3 consists of 16 residues. This CDR3 is CASGLESGSSYNEQFF. CDR3 sequence (DNA): TGTGCTAGTGGTTTGGAATCCGGGAGCTCCTACAATGAGCAGTTCTTC.

This rearrangement joins TRBV13 to TRBJ2-1; weak D call: TRBD2 (6 bases). Germline V lookup: CDR1 PRHDT, CDR2 FYEKMQ (reference sequence). Trimming stripped 0 bases from V and 8 bases from J, with 11 bases between. There are 14 residues in the CDR3. CDR3 amino acids: CASSLGRELDEQFF. The CDR3 DNA reads TGTGCCAGCAGCTTAGGCCGGGAGCTAGATGAGCAGTTCTTC.

The rearrangement uses TRBV19 and TRBJ2-7, with 10 nucleotides matching TRBD2. This CDR3 spans 15 amino acids. The germline gives CDR1 LNHDA, CDR2 SQIVND (reference sequence). Germline trimming cut 5 bases from V and 2 bases from J; bases unmatched to any gene: 6. As DNA, the CDR3 is TGTGCCAGTAGTTCCCTAGCGGGGGCACCCTACGAGCAGTACTTC. Protein sequence: CASSSLAGAPYEQYF.

V gene TRBV20-1 combines with J gene TRBJ2-7; D gene unclear. This CDR3 contains 11 residues. Germline-derived CDR1 and CDR2 are DFQATT and SNEGSKA (reference sequence). Trimming took off 3 bases at V and 1 base at J, with 4 bases between the two ends. For the CDR3, the DNA is TGCAGTGCTAGCCATTCCTACGAGCAGTACTTC. Its protein is CSASHSYEQYF.

This chain joins TRBV4-1 and TRBJ2-1; 9 bases agree with TRBD2. The trim removed 3 bases at V and 5 bases at J, leaving 8 bases unmatched. The germline V gene encodes CDR1 MGHRA and CDR2 YSYEKL. The CDR3 contains 16 residues. Here the CDR3 reads CASSHLKREVDNEQFF. The CDR3 DNA sequence: TGCGCCAGCAGCCACCTGAAGCGGGAGGTCGACAATGAGCAGTTCTTC.

The chain links TRBV10-3 to TRBJ2-1; 11 positions match TRBD2. The germline V gene encodes CDR1 ENHRY and CDR2 SYGVKD. Trimming cost V 6 bases and J 9 bases; bases outside gene matches: 10. The CDR3 sequence is 15 residues long. CDR3 residues: CAIRTVSGRAGEQFF. In DNA form, the CDR3 reads TGTGCCATCAGGACTGTTAGCGGGAGGGCTGGTGAGCAGTTCTTC.

The gene calls are TRBV6-6 and TRBJ1-1, with TRBD1 identical over 8 bases. The CDR3 contains 15 residues. V lost 5 bases, J lost 3 bases, and 8 bases stayed unmatched. Per germline, CDR1 MNHNY and CDR2 SVGAGI (reference sequence). The CDR3, as DNA: TGTGCCAGCAGTCCCCCCCGGGACAGGTACACTGAAGCTTTCTTT. Its translation: CASSPPRDRYTEAFF.

The chain employs TRBV7-2 and TRBJ1-5; 7 bases are shared with TRBD1. Germline CDR1 is SGHTA and CDR2 is FQGNSA. V shed 4 bases and J 4 bases; nucleotides not matched to a gene: 7. This CDR3 is built from 15 residues. The CDR3 coding sequence is TGTGCCAGCAGCTCGGTGACAGGGACAAATCAGCCCCAGCATTTT. This gives the protein CASSSVTGTNQPQHF.

J is TRBJ2-3 and V is TRBV4-2, with TRBD2 as a possible D gene (6 bases). There are 14 residues in the CDR3. V lost 6 bases and J lost 2, with 12 bases in between. The germline V gene has CDR1 LGHNA and CDR2 YNFKEQ. In nucleotides, the CDR3 is TGTGCCAGCAGTCGGTCTAGCGACACAGATACGCAGTATTTT. Protein product: CASSRSSDTDTQYF.

The genes are TRBV7-3 and TRBJ1-4, with D hard to call. Germline values: CDR1 SGHTA, CDR2 FQGTGA. The V end lost 5 bases, the J end lost 7 bases, and 17 bases lay between the germline ends. This CDR3 is built from 15 residues. CDR3 sequence: CASSANSPRAEKLFF. DNA of the CDR3: TGTGCCAGCAGCGCCAACTCCCCCCGTGCTGAAAAACTGTTTTTT.

The chain couples TRBV13 to TRBJ2-3; 8 bases are shared with TRBD2. Unmatched junction bases numbered 1, after V lost 1 base and J lost 1 base. CDR3 length: 15 residues. Germline assignment: CDR1 PRHDT and CDR2 FYEKMQ (reference sequence). The CDR3 protein is CASSLALAGTDTQYF. The DNA of the CDR3 is TGTGCCAGCAGCTTAGCACTAGCGGGCACAGATACGCAGTATTTT.

The genes are TRBV29-1 and TRBJ2-7, with D possibly being TRBD1 (7 bases). Germline-derived CDR1 and CDR2 are SQVTM and ANQGSEA. This CDR3 is built from 14 residues. Trimming took off 3 bases at V and 2 bases at J, with 14 bases between the two ends. CDR3 coding DNA: TGCAGCGTTGAGGAGGGGACAGAAACCTACGAGCAGTACTTC. Encoded protein: CSVEEGTETYEQYF.

This clone is a singleton in its sample. The chain recombines TRBV27 with TRBJ2-3, with 8 bases fitting TRBD1. The CDR3 runs 14 residues. CDR1 MNHEY and CDR2 SMNVEV come from the germline V gene (reference sequence). After removal of 6 bases from V and 0 bases from J, the junction contained 2 bases not matched to a gene. This CDR3 reads CASSGQGSTDTQYF. The CDR3 nucleotides are TGTGCCAGCAGCGGACAGGGAAGCACAGATACGCAGTATTTT.

This chain uses TRBV29-1 with TRBJ1-2, with TRBD1 identical over 7 bases. Germline loops: CDR1 SQVTM, CDR2 ANQGSEA. The ends lost 8 bases at V and 2 bases at J; junction bases unmatched: 5. The CDR3 covers 12 residues. In DNA form, the CDR3 reads TGCAGCCATCCGACAGGGAACTATGGCTACACCTTC. It specifies CSHPTGNYGYTF.

This chain joins TRBV6-5 and TRBJ1-2; D unclear. Per germline, CDR1 MNHEY and CDR2 SVGAGI. The CDR3 loop spans 12 amino acids. V lost 7 bases and J 1 base, leaving 7 bases between the germline ends. The CDR3 nucleotides read TGTGCCAGCACCGCCGGTAACTATGGCTACACCTTC. Encoded protein: CASTAGNYGYTF.

The chain carries TRBV19 and TRBJ1-4; D gene unclear. Deletions cut 5 bases from V and 13 bases from J, with 17 bases between. CDR1 is LNHDA and CDR2 is SQIVND in the germline V gene (reference sequence). This CDR3 is built from 13 residues. DNA of the CDR3: TGTGCCAGTAGTGTTGACCGTGCCAGGTCACTGTTTTTT. It is translated as CASSVDRARSLFF.

The CDR3 reads CASSDPGQGTYNEQFF. As DNA, the CDR3 is TGTGCCAGCAGCGACCCGGGACAGGGAACCTACAATGAGCAGTTCTTC. The chain combines TRBV9 with TRBJ2-1; 9 nucleotides agree with TRBD1. In germline, CDR1 is SGDLS, CDR2 YYNGEE. The CDR3 extends over 16 amino acids. J lost 2 bases, V lost 3 bases, and 6 bases had no gene match.

The V call is TRBV5-5, the J call TRBJ1-2, with D possibly TRBD1 on 5 matching bases. CDR3 size: 16 residues. V shed 4 bases and J shed 0 bases, with 16 bases lying between them. In germline, CDR1 is SGHKS, CDR2 YYEKEE (reference sequence). The CDR3 is CASSPGVGGANYGYTF. As DNA, the CDR3 is TGTGCCAGCAGCCCTGGAGTGGGGGGAGCTAACTATGGCTACACCTTC. Based on the CDR3 plus reference TRBV5-5 and TRBJ1-2, the full variable domain is DAGVTQSPTHLIKTRGQQVTLRCSPISGHKSVSWYQQVLGQGPQFIFQYYEKEERGRGNFPDRFSARQFPNYSSELNVNALLLGDSALYLCASSPGVGGANYGYTFGSGTRLTVV.